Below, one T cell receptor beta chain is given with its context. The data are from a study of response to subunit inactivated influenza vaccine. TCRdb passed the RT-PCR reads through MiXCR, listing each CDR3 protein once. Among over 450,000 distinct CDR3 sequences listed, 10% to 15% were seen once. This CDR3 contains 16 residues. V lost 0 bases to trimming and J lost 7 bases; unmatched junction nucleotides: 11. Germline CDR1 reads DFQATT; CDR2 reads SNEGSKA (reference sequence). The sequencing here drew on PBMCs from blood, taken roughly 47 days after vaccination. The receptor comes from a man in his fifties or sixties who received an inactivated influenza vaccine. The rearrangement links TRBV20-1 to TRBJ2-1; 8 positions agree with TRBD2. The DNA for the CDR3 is TGCAGTGCTAGAGAAGGGACCAGCGGGAGTCTGAATGAGCAGTTCTTC. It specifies CSAREGTSGSLNEQFF.